The text below deals with one TCR beta chain. This clonotype was detected a few times. What this receptor recognizes is not known. The input lacks base qualities; no much larger clone sits a single base away. The data were taken from a study of T cells in Graves' hyperthyroidism and ophthalmopathy (dated by TCRdb to between 2018 and 2021). For the wider study: Peripheral blood samples were taken at initial diagnosis, before any treatment was given. The 100 or so discovery patients were randomly split 7:3 into training and test sets. TCR Vbeta CDR3 sequencing of fewer than 150 peripheral blood samples (43 ophthalmopathy, 75 or so hyperthyroidism and approximately 17 progressor patients) is reported in the paper. Prospective prediction of ophthalmopathy was tested in an independent validation cohort of 18 to 20 hyperthyroidism patients and roughly 16 patients who later progressed to ophthalmopathy. To identify distinguishing TCR V-J signatures, a discovery cohort of around 100 patients was used, comprising 43 with Graves' ophthalmopathy and under 60 with stable Graves' hyperthyroidism. After blood sampling, hyperthyroidism patients were treated with methimazole at a starting dose of 30 mg daily, and ophthalmopathy patients were treated with high-dose intravenous methylprednisolone. In addition, the study compared T-cell repertoires in thyroid tissue and in blood from several Graves' hyperthyroidism patients.

Results the study describes overall, beyond this receptor: In cross-validation, a model built on a 13 V-J signature told ophthalmopathy apart from stable hyperthyroidism with over 85% sensitivity and about 81% specificity, and in testing the same model reached 80%/75%. No statistical method was used to set the sample size in advance, and investigators knew the group allocation. Blood samples also contained most of the expanded thyroid clonotypes (frequency above 0.001), which suggests that blood repertoires may reflect thyroid immune responses. In validation, progression to ophthalmopathy was predicted by the model with 65% to 71% sensitivity and approximately 78% specificity, a median of 6.5 months before onset.

Amplification of TCR beta CDR3 regions was carried out from RNA transcripts. The first round of RT-PCR for the TCR CDR3 was performed with the HTBI primer set and the Qiagen OneStep RT-PCR kit. Libraries were constructed in a second round of multiplex PCR, after which size selection and purification were carried out. Paired-end sequencing of the libraries was performed with 100 bp reads on an Illumina HiSeq2000. Per the source publication's procedure: SOAPnuke was used to process the raw data, with reads discarded if the reads contained adapters or uncalled bases, had a mean Phred below 15, or lacked an exact constant-primer or identifier match. COPE v1.2.5 was used to merge high-quality paired reads, and clonotypes were defined as unique nucleotide sequences. MiTCR v1.1 was used to align the clonotypes against IMGT TRBV, TRBD and TRBJ reference segments. Analysis was restricted to V-J combinations with a frequency above 0.0001, which covered roughly 99% of repertoires. The TCS score was defined as F50 (clonal expansion) divided by E x V (chaos), with BLOSUM62-based TCRdist calculated between CDR3 peptides within each V-J. Welch's t-statistics and random forest reduced fewer than 550 V-J features to around 14, which were used in a naive Bayes classifier (R e1071). Thyroid-blood repertoire similarity was quantified with the Morisita-Horn index. TCRdb redid the processing of the public reads, applying fastp at Q25 and MiXCR, and retained in-frame beta chains. Rows with one shared CDR3 protein collapse into an entry with the most common genes and DNA. TCRdb, not the original authors, processed these V and J calls. The sample table contains just under 750,000 distinct CDR3 sequences; only one count was recorded for roughly a third of them. The ten largest make up around 31% of the sample.

The CDR3 spans 14 residues, from the cysteine through the phenylalanine. Only the CDR3 part of the read is kept: 42 bases, read in frame from the first base. V and J are truncated by 0 bases and 4 bases respectively, leaving an intervening sequence of 9 bases. CDR1 MNHEY and CDR2 SVGAGI are derived from the germline V gene. A patient counted as having stable Graves' hyperthyroidism if no progression to ophthalmopathy occurred over 18 months of follow-up. Hyperthyroidism patients were newly diagnosed, had a disease duration of under 2 months, and were aged 18 to 65 years. Patients with uncontrolled infections, other autoimmune diseases, pregnancy or lactation were excluded. Diagnoses were established on the basis of clinical symptoms, serum thyroxine and TRAb, thyroid ultrasound, and orbital computed tomography. PBMCs were separated from around 9.1 ml of fresh peripheral blood using Ficoll-Paque density gradient centrifugation. Total RNA was extracted with Trizol reagent, and quality was checked on an Agilent 2100 Bioanalyzer.

This TCR was recovered from a woman in her thirties or forties with Graves' hyperthyroidism. The sequencing input was blood. The rearranged segments are TRBV6-5 and TRBJ1-2; perhaps TRBD1 is the D gene, with 6 bases matching. The CDR3 here reads CASSYSGGIYGYTF. The DNA sequence reads TGTGCCAGCAGTTACTCTGGGGGCATCTATGGCTACACCTTC.